Listed here are 26 T cell receptor beta chains from one sample, sequenced in a study of blood T cells in healthy people across ages. Using a J-beta primer mix together with a sample-barcoded 5' primer, a second PCR was run for roughly 6 to 11 cycles. TCRdb reprocessed the 5' RACE reads with MiXCR, giving one entry per CDR3 protein. The sample includes 1.5 million to 2 million distinct CDR3 sequences, 28% of them seen just once. The sample taken for sequencing was blood. The receptors shown here come from a woman aged 25 to 39 in good health.

The rearrangement links TRBV5-1 to TRBJ2-5; no definite D call. Germline assignment: CDR1 SGHRS and CDR2 YFSETQ. V was pared by 0 bases and J by 9 bases, with 12 bases between. CDR3 length: 13 residues. CDR3 sequence reads: CASSLDGRKAQYF. Written as DNA, the CDR3 is TGCGCCAGCAGCTTGGACGGTAGGAAGGCCCAGTACTTC.

The V call is TRBV21-1, the J call TRBJ1-4; the D call in the table, TRBD1, was not verified against the DNA. TRBV21-1 is a recognized pseudogene. This CDR3 contains 23 residues. This CDR3 reads CASSKTGGDRRDPAKIANEKLFF. CDR3 bases: TGTGCCAGCAGCAAAACCGGGGGGGACAGGAGGGATCCTGCGAAGATCGCTAATGAAAAACTGTTTTTT.

This clonotype showed up just a few times. This sequence joins TRBV6-2 or TRBV6-3 and TRBJ1-1; 7 bases line up with TRBD1. The CDR3 totals 14 residues. Germline V gene data show CDR1 as MNHEY and CDR2 as SVGEGT. V dropped 6 bases and J dropped 8; count of bases not matched to a gene: 12. CDR3 sequence reads: CASSRDRAPEEAFF. The DNA for the CDR3 is TGTGCCAGCAGCCGCGACAGGGCACCAGAGGAAGCTTTCTTT.

This clonotype occurred a few times. The V and J genes are TRBV7-3 and TRBJ2-3; D is perhaps TRBD2 (7 bases). CDR3 length: 14 residues. The V and J ends lost 5 bases and 6 bases respectively, with 15 bases between them. The germline CDR1 and CDR2 sequences are SGHTA and FQGTGA. In DNA, the CDR3 is TGTGCCAGCAGCCCGCAGGGGAGGGTGGATACGCAGTATTTT. Encoded protein: CASSPQGRVDTQYF.

This clonotype was seen repeatedly, ten times or more. The chain uses TRBV27 and TRBJ2-1; D is undetermined. V lost 6 bases and J lost 7, with 10 bases in between. Germline CDR1 is MNHEY and CDR2 is SMNVEV (reference sequence). The CDR3 spans 12 residues. Here the CDR3 reads CASSQGLNEQFF. The CDR3 DNA reads as TGTGCCAGCAGCCAAGGGCTAAATGAGCAGTTCTTC.

This clonotype showed up just a few times. The chain couples TRBV6-6 to TRBJ2-1; 11 bases match TRBD1. J gave up 3 bases and V 4 bases, and 8 bases lay outside the gene matches. CDR1 MNHNY and CDR2 SVGAGI come from the germline V gene (reference sequence). The CDR3 has 17 amino acids. Written as DNA, the CDR3 is TGTGCCAGCAGTTGCTCGAGGGACAGGGGGGGCTACAATGAGCAGTTCTTC. This encodes CASSCSRDRGGYNEQFF.

This clonotype was seen at least ten times. The CDR3 region is CASSLGTGEFF. In nucleotides, the CDR3 is TGTGCCAGCAGCTTAGGGACAGGGGAGTTCTTC. This chain links TRBV11-2 with TRBJ2-1, with 9 bases matching TRBD1. The CDR3 has 11 amino acids. Germline assignment: CDR1 SGHAT and CDR2 FQNNGV. Trimming at V came to 1 base and at J to 14 bases, leaving 0 bases not matched to a gene.

This clonotype has only a few counts. The chain joins TRBV28 to TRBJ2-1; TRBD2 aligns across 8 bases. The V gene end was trimmed by 9 bases and the J gene end by 12 bases; junction bases not matched to a gene: 7. CDR1 MDHEN and CDR2 SYDVKM come from the germline V gene. This CDR3 comprises 11 residues. Here the CDR3 reads CASLRGGRQFF. CDR3 coding DNA: TGTGCCAGTTTACGGGGGGGCCGGCAGTTCTTC.

This clonotype was found a few times. The gene calls are TRBV7-2 and TRBJ1-1; D perhaps matches TRBD1 (5 bases). Germline values: CDR1 SGHTA, CDR2 FQGNSA. The CDR3 extends over 14 amino acids. V gave up 5 bases and J gave up 10 bases, with 20 bases separating them. In DNA, the CDR3 is TGTGCCAGCAGCCCGGGGGGGGTGGGTCCACGAGCTTTCTTT. It specifies CASSPGGVGPRAFF.

The chain uses TRBV5-1 and TRBJ2-3; D perhaps matches TRBD2 (7 bases). Between the trimmed V and J ends, which lost 3 bases and 1 base, there was a span of 15 bases. Germline V CDR1 and CDR2: SGHRS, YFSETQ. CDR3 length: 16 amino acids. The CDR3 bases are TGCGCCAGCAGCTCCGCGGGGGACAAACGCACAGATACGCAGTATTTT. Translation: CASSSAGDKRTDTQYF.

J is TRBJ2-7 and V is TRBV5-1, with D perhaps given as TRBD1 or TRBD2 (5 bases each). V was cut by 4 bases and J by 5 bases, with 19 bases left in between. This CDR3 contains 15 residues. Germline-derived CDR1 and CDR2 are SGHRS and YFSETQ. The CDR3 DNA reads as TGCGCCAGCAGCGATGGCGCAGGGAGTCTCCACGAGCAGTACTTC. Residues: CASSDGAGSLHEQYF.

Ten or more counts support this clonotype. The chain links TRBV9 to TRBJ2-7; a weak D match, TRBD2 (6 bases). With 4 bases removed from V and 2 bases from J, the gap between germline ends came to 10 bases. This CDR3 has 13 amino acids. Germline V gives CDR1 SGDLS, CDR2 YYNGEE. The CDR3 loop reads CASSRGEAYEQYF. The DNA for the CDR3 is TGTGCCAGCAGCCGTGGGGAGGCCTACGAGCAGTACTTC.

CDR3 loop: CASSFRGQGGDEQYF. CDR3 in DNA: TGCGCCAGCAGCTTCCGGGGACAGGGGGGAGACGAGCAGTACTTC. This chain connects TRBV5-1 to TRBJ2-7; 11 positions match TRBD1. The germline CDR1 and CDR2 sequences are SGHRS and YFSETQ. The V gene end was trimmed by 2 bases and the J gene end by 5 bases; junction bases not matched to a gene: 6. The CDR3 sequence is 15 residues long.

In regard to this clonotype: A junction boundary mismatches the germline segment, possibly from a read error. The rearrangement links TRBV27 to TRBJ2-7; possibly TRBD1 for D (7 bases). CDR3 length: 13 residues. CDR1 is MNHEY, CDR2 SMNVEV, per germline (reference sequence). The CDR3 spells CASSDRDSHEQYF. The CDR3 DNA reads as TGTGCCAGCAGTGACAGGGACTCCCACGAGCAGTACTTC.

This clonotype has a handful of counts. The chain employs TRBV28 and TRBJ2-7; D ambiguous. The CDR3 totals 12 residues. Trimming removed 10 bases from V and 3 bases from J, with 13 bases in between. In germline, CDR1 is MDHEN, CDR2 SYDVKM. CDR3 region: CATETDRYEQYF. CDR3 sequence (DNA): TGTGCCACCGAGACTGACCGCTACGAGCAGTACTTC.

This chain links TRBV5-1 with TRBJ1-3; 9 bases line up with TRBD1. The germline gives CDR1 SGHRS, CDR2 YFSETQ. The CDR3 runs 16 residues. V was clipped by 4 bases and J by 2 bases; unmatched bases: 7. CDR3 sequence reads: CASSLGQGSAGNTIYF. The CDR3 bases are TGCGCCAGCAGCCTGGGACAGGGATCAGCTGGAAACACCATATATTTT.

As concerns this clonotype: It may be a read error: a sequence one base away is much more abundant. The chain combines TRBV29-1 with TRBJ2-5; TRBD1 matches at 8 bases. Losses at the gene ends were 3 bases for V and 11 bases for J; bases not matched to a gene: 14. Germline-derived CDR1 and CDR2 are SQVTM and ANQGSEA. This CDR3 contains 14 residues. The CDR3 loop is CSVDGQGAPNEQYF. The DNA for the CDR3 is TGCAGCGTTGATGGGCAGGGGGCGCCCAATGAGCAGTACTTC.

The DNA for the CDR3 is TGTGCCAGCAGTAAAGGTTCTAGCGGGAGGGATGAGCAGTTCTTC. The encoded protein is CASSKGSSGRDEQFF. V is TRBV28 and J is TRBJ2-1; 12 bases map to TRBD2. This CDR3 region has 15 residues. The V and J ends lost 5 bases and 8 bases, in that order; junction bases with no gene match: 7. In germline, CDR1 is MDHEN, CDR2 SYDVKM.

The chain uses TRBV20-1 and TRBJ2-4; 9 nucleotides line up with TRBD2. The J segment lost 7 bases and the V segment lost 2 bases, leaving 6 bases of the junction unmatched. The CDR3 consists of 14 residues. Per germline, CDR1 DFQATT and CDR2 SNEGSKA (reference sequence). The CDR3 here is CSARLSGSSNIQYF. CDR3 nucleotides: TGCAGTGCTAGACTTAGCGGGAGCTCGAACATTCAGTACTTC.

V gene TRBV5-1 combines with J gene TRBJ1-4; 9 nucleotides align to TRBD1. Losses at the gene ends were 3 bases for V and 7 bases for J; bases not matched to a gene: 4. Germline V gene lookup returns CDR1 SGHRS and CDR2 YFSETQ. The CDR3 runs 14 residues. The chain's CDR3 is CASSYRGLGEKLFF. DNA of the CDR3: TGCGCCAGCAGCTACAGGGGGCTTGGTGAAAAACTGTTTTTT.

V usage is TRBV6-5 and J usage is TRBJ2-3; D unclear. CDR3 length: 13 residues. The V and J ends lost 7 bases and 8 bases respectively, with 16 bases between them. Germline V gene lookup returns CDR1 MNHEY and CDR2 SVGAGI. In DNA, the CDR3 is TGTGCCAGCACCAGCGAAGGGTGGGGTACGCAGTATTTT. Protein: CASTSEGWGTQYF.

This clonotype has a handful of counts. The chain combines TRBV12-3 or TRBV12-4 with TRBJ1-1; 7 bases align to TRBD1. The CDR3 is 17 amino acids. The V gene end was trimmed by 6 bases and the J gene end by 0 bases; junction bases not matched to a gene: 13. CDR3 protein: CASRPQGGQLMNTEAFF. The CDR3 bases are TGTGCCAGCAGACCTCAAGGGGGACAGCTTATGAACACTGAAGCTTTCTTT.

A few counts support this clonotype. The V gene is TRBV7-2, the J gene TRBJ1-1; no clear D. V was trimmed by 4 bases and J by 6 bases, leaving 6 bases between them. Germline CDR1 SGHTA, CDR2 FQGNSA. The CDR3 loop spans 11 amino acids. CDR3 in amino acids: CASSSIPEAFF. The CDR3, as DNA: TGTGCCAGCAGCTCGATCCCTGAAGCTTTCTTT.

The chain has TRBV25-1 and TRBJ2-1; D may be TRBD2 (6 bases). Trimming removed 4 bases at V and 8 bases at J, with 15 bases between. CDR1 and CDR2 from the germline V gene are MGHDK and SYGVNS. The CDR3 has 14 residues. CDR3 coding DNA: TGTGCCAGCAGTGTCCGGACTATTTTGGATGAGCAGTTCTTC. Encoded protein: CASSVRTILDEQFF.

A few counts support this clonotype. The chain couples TRBV4-2 to TRBJ2-2; unclear D gene. The V gene's germline CDR1 is LGHNA and CDR2 YNFKEQ. The germline V and J ends were trimmed by 0 bases and 9 bases, with 11 bases remaining between them. CDR3 length: 14 residues. Here the CDR3 DNA reads TGTGCCAGCAGCCAAGATCGATCCCAGAGGGAGCTGTTTTTT. Translated: CASSQDRSQRELFF.

This clonotype was recorded a few times. The V and J genes are TRBV7-9 and TRBJ2-1; tentative D call: TRBD1 (6 bases). Germline V gives CDR1 SEHNR, CDR2 FQNEAQ (reference sequence). The length of the CDR3 is 15 residues. Trimming took 7 bases from V and 12 from J, leaving 25 bases between them. CDR3 sequence: CASISGPIAQGGQFF. The CDR3 coding sequence is TGTGCCAGCATTTCAGGGCCGATAGCTCAAGGGGGGCAGTTCTTC. Complete variable domain (other parts from reference TRBV7-9 and TRBJ2-1): DTGVSQNPRHKITKRGQNVTFRCDPISEHNRLYWYRQTLGQGPEFLTYFQNEAQLEKSRLLSDRFSAERPKGSFSTLEIQRTEQGDSAMYLCASISGPIAQGGQFFGPGTRLTVL.